The entry that follows covers one T cell receptor (beta chain) sequence. Its antigen is not identified. Trimming left V 4 bases short and J 4 bases short, with 8 bases between. CDR1 and CDR2 (germline): MNHNS, SASEGT. The CDR3 has 13 amino acids. This specimen belongs to a study of human T cells and chemical hapten exposure. General study results and limits: Following DPC sensitization, TCRs present above 1 in 1000 frequency showed no change.

Time point: patch test 1, 2 weeks after DPC sensitization. Sample treatment: therapeutic diphenylcyclopropenone sensitization with weekly scalp DPC. The library labeled individual cDNA molecules by adding unique molecular identifiers to them. Via MiXCR, TCRdb re-called the RACE reads, giving one row per CDR3 protein. The sample holds nearly 350,000 distinct CDR3 sequences, approximately 6.3% seen once. This specimen consisted of whole blood, obtained in connection with sensitization to the hapten diphenylcyclopropenone (DPC). The receptor was derived from a woman aged 18-35 years with alopecia areata. Some clones in this sample may be carry-over from other donors' samples. The rearrangement joins TRBV6-1 to TRBJ1-5; no reliable D call. Here the CDR3 reads CASSGQNNQPQHF. The DNA of the CDR3 is TGTGCCAGCAGTGGGCAGAATAATCAGCCCCAGCATTTT.